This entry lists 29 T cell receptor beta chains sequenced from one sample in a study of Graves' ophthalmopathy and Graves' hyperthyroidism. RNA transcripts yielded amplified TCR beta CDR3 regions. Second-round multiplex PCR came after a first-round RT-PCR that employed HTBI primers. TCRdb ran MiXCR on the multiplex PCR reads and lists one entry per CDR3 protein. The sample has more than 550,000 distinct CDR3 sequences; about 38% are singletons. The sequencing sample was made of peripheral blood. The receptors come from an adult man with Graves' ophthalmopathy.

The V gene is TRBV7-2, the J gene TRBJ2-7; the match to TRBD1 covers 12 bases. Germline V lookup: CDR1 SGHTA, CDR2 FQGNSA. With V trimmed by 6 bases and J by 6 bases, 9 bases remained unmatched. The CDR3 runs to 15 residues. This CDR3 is CASSEWGTGGAEQYF. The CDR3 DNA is TGTGCCAGCAGTGAATGGGGGACAGGGGGCGCCGAGCAGTACTTC. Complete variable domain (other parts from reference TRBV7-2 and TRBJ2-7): GAGVSQSPSNKVTEKGKDVELRCDPISGHTALYWYRQSLGQGLEFLIYFQGNSAPDKSGLPSDRFSAERTGGSVSTLTIQRTQQEDSAVYLCASSEWGTGGAEQYFGPGTRLTVT.

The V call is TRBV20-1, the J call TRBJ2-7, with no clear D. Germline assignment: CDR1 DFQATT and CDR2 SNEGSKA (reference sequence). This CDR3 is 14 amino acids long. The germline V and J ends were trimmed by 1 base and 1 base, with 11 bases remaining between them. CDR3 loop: CSARVSGGSYEQYF. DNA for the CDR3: TGCAGTGCTAGAGTATCGGGTGGGTCCTACGAGCAGTACTTC.

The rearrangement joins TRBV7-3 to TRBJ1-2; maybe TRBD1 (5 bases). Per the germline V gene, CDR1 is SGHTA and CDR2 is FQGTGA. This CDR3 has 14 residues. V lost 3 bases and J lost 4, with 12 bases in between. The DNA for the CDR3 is TGTGCCAGCAGCTTGACAGCTTTCGGCTATGGCTACACCTTC. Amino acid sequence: CASSLTAFGYGYTF.

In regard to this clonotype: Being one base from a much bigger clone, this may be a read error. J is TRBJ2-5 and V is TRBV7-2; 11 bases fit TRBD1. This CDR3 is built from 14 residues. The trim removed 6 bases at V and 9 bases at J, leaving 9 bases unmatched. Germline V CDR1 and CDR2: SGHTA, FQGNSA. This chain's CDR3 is CASRAGTGGEAQYF. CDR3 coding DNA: TGTGCCAGCAGGGCCGGGACAGGGGGTGAGGCCCAGTACTTC. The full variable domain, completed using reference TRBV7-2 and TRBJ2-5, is GAGVSQSPSNKVTEKGKDVELRCDPISGHTALYWYRQSLGQGLEFLIYFQGNSAPDKSGLPSDRFSAERTGGSVSTLTIQRTQQEDSAVYLCASRAGTGGEAQYFGPGTRLLVL.

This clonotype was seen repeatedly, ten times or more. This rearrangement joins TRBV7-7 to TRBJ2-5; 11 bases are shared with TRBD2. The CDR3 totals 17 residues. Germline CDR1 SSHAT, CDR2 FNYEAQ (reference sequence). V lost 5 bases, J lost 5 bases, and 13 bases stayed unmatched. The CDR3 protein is CASSANVLAGGVETQYF. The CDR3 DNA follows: TGTGCCAGCAGCGCCAACGTGCTAGCGGGAGGAGTGGAGACCCAGTACTTC.

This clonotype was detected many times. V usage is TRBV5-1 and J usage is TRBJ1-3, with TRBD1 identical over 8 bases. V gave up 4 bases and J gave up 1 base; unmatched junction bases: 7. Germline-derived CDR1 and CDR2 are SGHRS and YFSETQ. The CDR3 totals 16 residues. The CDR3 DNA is TGCGCCAGCAGCCCCTGGGACAGGTCTTCTGGAAACACCATATATTTT. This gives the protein CASSPWDRSSGNTIYF.

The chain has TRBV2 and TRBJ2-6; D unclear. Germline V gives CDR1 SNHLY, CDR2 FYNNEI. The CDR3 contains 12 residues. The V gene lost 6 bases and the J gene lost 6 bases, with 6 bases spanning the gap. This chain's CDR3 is CASSPPANVLTF. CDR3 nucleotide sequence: TGTGCCAGCAGCCCGCCGGCCAACGTCCTGACTTTC.

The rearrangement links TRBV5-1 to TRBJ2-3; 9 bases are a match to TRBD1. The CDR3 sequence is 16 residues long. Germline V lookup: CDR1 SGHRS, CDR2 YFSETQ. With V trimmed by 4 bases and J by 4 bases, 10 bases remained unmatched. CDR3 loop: CASSTWTGVSPDTQYF. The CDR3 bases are TGCGCCAGCAGCACATGGACAGGGGTGTCCCCAGATACGCAGTATTTT. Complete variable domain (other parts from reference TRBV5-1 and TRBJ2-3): KAGVTQTPRYLIKTRGQQVTLSCSPISGHRSVSWYQQTPGQGLQFLFEYFSETQRNKGNFPGRFSGRQFSNSRSEMNVSTLELGDSALYLCASSTWTGVSPDTQYFGPGTRLTVL.

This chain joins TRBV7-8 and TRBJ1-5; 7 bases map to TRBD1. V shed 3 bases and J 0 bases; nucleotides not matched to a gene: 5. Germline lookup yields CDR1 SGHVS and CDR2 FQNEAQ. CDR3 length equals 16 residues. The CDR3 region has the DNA TGTGCCAGCAGCTTGGGACAGTCTTATAGCAATCAGCCCCAGCATTTT. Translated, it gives CASSLGQSYSNQPQHF. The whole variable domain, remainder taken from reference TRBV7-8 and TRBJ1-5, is GAGVSQSPRYKVAKRGQDVALRCDPISGHVSLFWYQQALGQGPEFLTYFQNEAQLDKSGLPSDRFFAERPEGSVSTLKIQRTQQEDSAVYLCASSLGQSYSNQPQHFGDGTRLSIL.

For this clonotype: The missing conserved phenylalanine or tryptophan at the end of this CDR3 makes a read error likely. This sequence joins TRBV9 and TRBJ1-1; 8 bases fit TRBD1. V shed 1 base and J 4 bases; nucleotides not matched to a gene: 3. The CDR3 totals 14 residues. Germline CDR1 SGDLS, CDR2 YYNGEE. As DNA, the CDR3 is TGTGCCAGCAGCGTACAGGGGGCGCCCACTGAAGCTTTCCTT. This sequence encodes CASSVQGAPTEAFL.

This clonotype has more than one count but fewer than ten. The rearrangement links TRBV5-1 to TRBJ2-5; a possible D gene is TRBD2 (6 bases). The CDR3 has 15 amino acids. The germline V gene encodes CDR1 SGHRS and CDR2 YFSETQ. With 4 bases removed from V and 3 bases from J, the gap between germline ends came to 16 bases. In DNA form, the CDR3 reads TGCGCCAGCAGCACCCGGGTGCGGGAAAAAGAGACCCAGTACTTC. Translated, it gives CASSTRVREKETQYF.

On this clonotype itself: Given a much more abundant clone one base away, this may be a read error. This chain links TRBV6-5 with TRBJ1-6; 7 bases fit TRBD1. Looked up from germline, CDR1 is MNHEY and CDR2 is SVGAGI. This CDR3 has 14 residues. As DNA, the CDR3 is TGTGTCAGCAGCTACGGGACAGCCGATCTCCCCCTCCACTTT. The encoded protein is CVSSYGTADLPLHF.

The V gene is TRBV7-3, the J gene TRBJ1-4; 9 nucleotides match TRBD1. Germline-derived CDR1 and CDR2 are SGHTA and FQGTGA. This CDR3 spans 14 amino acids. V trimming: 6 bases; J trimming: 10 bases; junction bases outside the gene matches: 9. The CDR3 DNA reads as TGTGCCAGCAGTGTACAGGGGGCCGTTGGAAAACTGTTTTTT. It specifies CASSVQGAVGKLFF. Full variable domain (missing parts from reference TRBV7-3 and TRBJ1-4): GAGVSQTPSNKVTEKGKYVELRCDPISGHTALYWYRQSLGQGPEFLIYFQGTGAADDSGLPNDRFFAVRPEGSVSTLKIQRTERGDSAVYLCASSVQGAVGKLFFGSGTQLSVL.

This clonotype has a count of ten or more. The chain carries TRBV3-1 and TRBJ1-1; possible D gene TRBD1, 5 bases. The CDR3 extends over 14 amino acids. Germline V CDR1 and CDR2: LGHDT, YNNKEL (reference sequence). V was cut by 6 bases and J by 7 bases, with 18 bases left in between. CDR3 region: CASSHTGTDIEAFF. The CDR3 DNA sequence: TGTGCCAGCAGTCATACCGGGACGGATATTGAAGCTTTCTTT.

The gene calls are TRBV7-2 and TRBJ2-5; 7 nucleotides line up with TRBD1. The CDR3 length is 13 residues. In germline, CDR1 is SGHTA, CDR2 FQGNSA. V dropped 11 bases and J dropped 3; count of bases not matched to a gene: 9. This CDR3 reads CASTPGGEETQYF. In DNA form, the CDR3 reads TGTGCCTCCACGCCAGGGGGTGAAGAGACCCAGTACTTC.

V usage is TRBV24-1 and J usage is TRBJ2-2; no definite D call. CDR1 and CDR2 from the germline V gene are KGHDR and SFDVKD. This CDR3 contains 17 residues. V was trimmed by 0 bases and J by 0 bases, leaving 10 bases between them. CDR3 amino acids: CATSDLSGQPNTGELFF. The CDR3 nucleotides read TGTGCCACCAGTGATTTGAGTGGGCAGCCGAACACCGGGGAGCTGTTTTTT.

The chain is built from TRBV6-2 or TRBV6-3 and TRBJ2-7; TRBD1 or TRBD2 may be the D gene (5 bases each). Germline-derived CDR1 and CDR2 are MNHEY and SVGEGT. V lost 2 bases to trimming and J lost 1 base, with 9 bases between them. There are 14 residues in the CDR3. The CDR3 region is CASSYRDVSYEQYF. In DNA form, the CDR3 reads TGTGCCAGCAGTTACAGGGACGTTTCCTACGAGCAGTACTTC.

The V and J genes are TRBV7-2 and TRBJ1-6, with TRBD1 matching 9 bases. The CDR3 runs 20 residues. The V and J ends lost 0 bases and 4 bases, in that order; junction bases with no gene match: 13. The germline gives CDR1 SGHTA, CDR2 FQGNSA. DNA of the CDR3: TGTGCCAGCAGCTTAGCCTTACTGCCCGGACAGGGGCTATATAATTCACCCCTCCACTTT. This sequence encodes CASSLALLPGQGLYNSPLHF.

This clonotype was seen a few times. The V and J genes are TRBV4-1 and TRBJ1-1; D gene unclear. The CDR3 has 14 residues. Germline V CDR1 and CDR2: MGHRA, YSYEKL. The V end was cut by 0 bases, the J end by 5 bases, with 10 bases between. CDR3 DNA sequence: TGCGCCAGCAGCCAAGAGCGCAGAGAGACTGAAGCTTTCTTT. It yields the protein CASSQERRETEAFF.

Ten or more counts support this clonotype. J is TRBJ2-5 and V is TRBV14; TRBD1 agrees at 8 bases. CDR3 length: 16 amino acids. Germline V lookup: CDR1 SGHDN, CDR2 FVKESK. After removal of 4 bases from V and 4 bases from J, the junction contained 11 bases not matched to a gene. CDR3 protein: CASSPQTGQGIETQYF. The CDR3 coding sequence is TGTGCCAGCAGCCCCCAAACCGGACAGGGAATAGAGACCCAGTACTTC.

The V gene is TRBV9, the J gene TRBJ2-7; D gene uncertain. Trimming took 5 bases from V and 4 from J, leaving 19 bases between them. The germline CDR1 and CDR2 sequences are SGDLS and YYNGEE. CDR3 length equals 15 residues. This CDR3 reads CASSLTPQALYEQYF. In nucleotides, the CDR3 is TGTGCCAGCAGTTTAACCCCCCAGGCCCTTTACGAGCAGTACTTC.

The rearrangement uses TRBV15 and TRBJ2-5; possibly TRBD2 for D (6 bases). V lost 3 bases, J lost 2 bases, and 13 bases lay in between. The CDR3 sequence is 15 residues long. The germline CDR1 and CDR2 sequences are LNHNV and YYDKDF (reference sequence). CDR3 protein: CATSSVEAGQETQYF. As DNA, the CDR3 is TGTGCCACCAGCAGCGTAGAGGCGGGGCAAGAGACCCAGTACTTC.

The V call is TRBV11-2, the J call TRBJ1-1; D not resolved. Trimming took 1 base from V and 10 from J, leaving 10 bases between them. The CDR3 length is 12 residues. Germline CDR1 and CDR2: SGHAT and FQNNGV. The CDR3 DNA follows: TGTGCCAGCAGCTTAGGGGTCCCGGCAGCTTTCTTT. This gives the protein CASSLGVPAAFF.

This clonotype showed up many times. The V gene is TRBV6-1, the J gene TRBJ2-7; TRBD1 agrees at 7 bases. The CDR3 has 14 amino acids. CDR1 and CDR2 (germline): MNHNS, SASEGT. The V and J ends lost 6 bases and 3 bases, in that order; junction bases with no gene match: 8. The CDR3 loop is CASRPGQMSYEQYF. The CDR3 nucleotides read TGTGCCAGCAGACCGGGACAGATGAGCTACGAGCAGTACTTC.

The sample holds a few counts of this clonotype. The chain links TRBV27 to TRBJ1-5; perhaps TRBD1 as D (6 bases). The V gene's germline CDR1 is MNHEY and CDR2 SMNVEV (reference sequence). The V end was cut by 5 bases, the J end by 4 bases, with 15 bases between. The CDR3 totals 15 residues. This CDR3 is CASSPLDSGNQPQHF. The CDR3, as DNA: TGTGCCAGCAGTCCCTTGGACAGCGGTAATCAGCCCCAGCATTTT.

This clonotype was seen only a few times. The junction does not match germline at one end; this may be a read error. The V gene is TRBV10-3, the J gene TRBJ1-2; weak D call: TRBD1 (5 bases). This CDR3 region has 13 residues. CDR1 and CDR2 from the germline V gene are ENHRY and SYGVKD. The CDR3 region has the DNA TGTGCCAGCAGTTACTCGGGCAGGGATGGCTACACCTTC. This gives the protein CASSYSGRDGYTF.

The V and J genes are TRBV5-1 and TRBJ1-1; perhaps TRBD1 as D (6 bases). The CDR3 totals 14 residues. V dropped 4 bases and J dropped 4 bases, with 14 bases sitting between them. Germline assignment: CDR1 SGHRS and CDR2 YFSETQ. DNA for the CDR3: TGCGCCAGCAGCACTCTACAGGGACCCACTGAAGCTTTCTTT. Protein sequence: CASSTLQGPTEAFF.

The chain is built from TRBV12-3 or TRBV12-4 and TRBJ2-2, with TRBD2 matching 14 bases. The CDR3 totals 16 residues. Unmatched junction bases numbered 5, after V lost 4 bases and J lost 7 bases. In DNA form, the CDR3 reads TGTGCCAGCAGTTGGGGACTAGCGGGAGTAATCGGGGAGCTGTTTTTT. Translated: CASSWGLAGVIGELFF.

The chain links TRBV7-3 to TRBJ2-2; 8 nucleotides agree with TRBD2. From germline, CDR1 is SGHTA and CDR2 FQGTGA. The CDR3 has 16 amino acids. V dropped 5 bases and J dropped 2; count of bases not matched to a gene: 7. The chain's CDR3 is CASSPQVAGNTGELFF. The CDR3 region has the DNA TGTGCCAGCAGCCCCCAAGTAGCGGGAAACACCGGGGAGCTGTTTTTT.